The 6 T cell receptor beta chains below all came from one sample that was sequenced in a study of T cell responses to AZD1222 COVID-19 vaccine. Some clones are missing from TCRdb's copy, which holds only in-frame ones; the method was immunoSEQ multiplex PCR. The top ten clones hold over 8% of a sample with some 150,000 clones, around 93% of them seen once. The specimen was peripheral blood, collected on day 0 of AZD1222 vaccination. These receptors all come from an adult in good health.

This chain joins TRBV7-3 and TRBJ2-5, with D hard to call. V was cut by 3 bases and J by 5 bases, with 7 bases left in between. Germline V gene sequence: CDR1 SGHTA, CDR2 FQGTGA. The CDR3 loop spans 12 amino acids. CDR3 DNA: TGTGCCAGCAGCTTGCGACCGGAGACCCAGTACTTC. It is translated as CASSLRPETQYF.

The chain has TRBV6-2 or TRBV6-3 and TRBJ1-5; 7 positions agree with TRBD1. CDR1 and CDR2 (germline): MNHEY, SVGEGT. Trimming at V came to 5 bases and at J to 6 bases, leaving 7 bases not matched to a gene. The CDR3 has 14 amino acids. The CDR3 protein is CASSPEGAFQPQHF. CDR3 bases: TGTGCCAGCAGTCCGGAGGGGGCATTTCAGCCCCAGCATTTT.

The chain links TRBV10-1 to TRBJ2-1; D might be TRBD2 (5 bases). The germline V and J ends were trimmed by 0 bases and 2 bases, with 8 bases remaining between them. This CDR3 contains 15 residues. Per germline, CDR1 WNHNN and CDR2 SYGVQD (reference sequence). This CDR3 is CASSESTEAYNEQFF. The CDR3 nucleotides read TGCGCCAGCAGTGAGTCGACGGAGGCCTACAATGAGCAGTTCTTC.

Remarks on this clone: Within the sample, other DNA sequences also encode this same CDR3. This chain links TRBV5-1 with TRBJ1-4; D perhaps matches TRBD1 (5 bases). Trimming removed 0 bases from V and 8 bases from J, with 14 bases in between. Germline V CDR1 and CDR2: SGHRS, YFSETQ. This CDR3 has 15 amino acids. The CDR3 loop is CASSLGTGGREKLFF. DNA of the CDR3: TGCGCCAGCAGCTTGGGAACAGGTGGAAGGGAAAAACTGTTTTTT.

The chain uses TRBV5-6 and TRBJ1-5; possibly TRBD1 for D (6 bases). The CDR3 has 12 residues. Trimming removed 4 bases from V and 7 bases from J, with 9 bases in between. Germline V gene data show CDR1 as SGHDT and CDR2 as YYEEEE. The CDR3 sequence: CASSETGQPQHF. The CDR3 region has the DNA TGTGCCAGCAGCGAAACAGGGCAGCCCCAGCATTTT.

The V call is TRBV6-5, the J call TRBJ2-7; TRBD2 might be the D (7 bases). The germline V gene has CDR1 MNHEY and CDR2 SVGAGI. The CDR3 covers 15 residues. V shed 7 bases and J shed 1 base, with 17 bases lying between them. CDR3 region: CASNTGGAGSYEQYF. CDR3 nucleotide sequence: TGTGCCAGCAACACTGGGGGGGCGGGTTCCTACGAGCAGTACTTC.